The entry below describes one TCR beta chain. Its antigen is not identified. Peripheral blood CD8+ and CD4+ T cells were profiled by TCR beta sequencing. Negative isolation yielded CD8+ and CD4+ T cells; FACS enriched TEMRA cells. RNA was extracted with the RNeasy kit, and a quantity of roughly 0.45 to 1 ug was reverse transcribed using random hexamers. Amplification of the TCR beta CDR3 was carried out by immunoSEQ multiplex PCR, which spanned a total of 54 Vbeta and 13 Jbeta segments. A single record per CDR3 protein comes from TCRdb applying MiXCR to the immunoSEQ multiplex PCR reads. The sample consists of 150,000 to 200,000 distinct CDR3 sequences, 93% of them appearing once. Germline V gives CDR1 SGHRS, CDR2 YFSETQ. Trimming stripped 10 bases from V and 6 bases from J, with 18 bases between. The CDR3 runs 13 residues. The data originate from a study of CD8 T cells in Susac syndrome. Study-level findings and limits: A relatively small number of individuals underwent TCR sequencing and HLA analysis.

The chain is built from TRBV5-1 and TRBJ2-3, with D uncertain. This receptor was taken from a human donor with multiple sclerosis. The sequencing input was CD4+ T cells from PBMCs. The CDR3 DNA is TGCGCCTCCCCCCGGGCCCGGTCCGATACGCAGTATTTT. It encodes CASPRARSDTQYF.